This TCR beta chain comes out of a study of human T cells and chemical hapten exposure. Per germline, CDR1 MNHEY and CDR2 SVGAGI. The CDR3 has 17 residues. V was clipped by 0 bases and J by 3 bases; unmatched bases: 8. Time point in this sample: patch test 1, 2 weeks after DPC sensitization. Sample treatment: therapeutic diphenylcyclopropenone sensitization with weekly scalp DPC. Every donor had alopecia and was 18 to 70 years old; all were suitable for DPC. This clonotype was observed at least ten times. TCRdb re-derived calls from the RACE reads in MiXCR, one entry per CDR3 protein. The sample has approximately 350,000 distinct CDR3 sequences, roughly 6.9% seen once.

The chain uses TRBV6-5 and TRBJ2-7, with 10 nucleotides matching TRBD1. Here the sequenced sample was whole blood, taken in connection with sensitization to the hapten diphenylcyclopropenone (DPC). The clonotype was recovered from a young woman with alopecia areata. Some clones in this sample may be carry-over from other donors' samples. This chain's CDR3 is CASSYSSATGGGYEQYF. The CDR3 coding sequence is TGTGCCAGCAGTTACTCGAGCGCGACAGGGGGCGGCTACGAGCAGTACTTC.